The clone carrying this TCR beta chain was picked up one time. Its antigen remains unidentified. The data stem from a study of long-term antiretroviral therapy in people with HIV. One or more pre-ART and two or more post-ART PBMC samples were available from each donor. In each sample, roughly 1-10 million cryopreserved PBMC were present before DNA extraction. V shed 5 bases, J shed 7 bases, and the junction held 4 bases outside the gene matches. This CDR3 contains 13 residues. Germline CDR1 and CDR2: MNHEY and SVGAGI. Study results and caveats: Against controls, HIV repertoires showed narrower ranges of CDR3 length. There were no data on ART adherence, viral resistance or therapy changes, a gap that limits inferences about post-ART repertoire changes.

Runs used v3.0 of the immunoSEQ assay and were done at survey level. The protocol was immunoSEQ multiplex PCR, while the TCRdb copy is restricted to in-frame clones and leaves out a portion. The table has 30,000 or so clones, around 85% seen once. Sample: unsorted PBMCs, taken 3 years after starting antiretroviral therapy. The sequence was collected from a man aged 40-55 years with HIV. The chain combines TRBV6-5 with TRBJ2-1; 8 positions agree with TRBD2. Written as DNA, the CDR3 is TGTGCCAGCAGTCCGGGGGGGCGGAATGAGCAGTTCTTC. This translates into CASSPGGRNEQFF.